The T cell receptor (beta chain) under discussion was sequenced for a study of OX40 agonist ivuxolimab in advanced cancers. CDR1 SNHLY and CDR2 FYNNEI come from the germline V gene. Between the trimmed V and J ends, which lost 2 bases and 1 base, there was a span of 0 bases. This CDR3 is 12 amino acids long. The protocol was immunoSEQ multiplex PCR, while the TCRdb copy is restricted to in-frame clones and leaves out a portion. The sample holds roughly 49,000 clones; 81% are singletons and the top ten take roughly 6.5%. This sequence joins TRBV2 and TRBJ2-1; D gene uncertain. This sample comprised CD4+ or CD8+ T cells sorted from blood, obtained in a trial of the OX40 agonist ivuxolimab. This sequence originates from an adult with an advanced solid tumor such as melanoma, head and neck, liver or kidney cancer. This CDR3 is CASSESYNEQFF. CDR3 bases: TGTGCCAGCAGTGAATCCTACAATGAGCAGTTCTTC.